The T cell receptor (beta chain) described here comes from a study of blood T cell repertoires in COVID-19. Assay: immunoSEQ multiplex PCR; the TCRdb copy retains only in-frame clones and omits some. The repertoire holds approximately 150,000 clones, with 75% to 85% as singletons. Germline V gene lookup returns CDR1 SGHNT and CDR2 YENEEA. This CDR3 has 18 residues. Losses at the gene ends were 1 base for V and 9 bases for J; bases not matched to a gene: 9. Input material: peripheral blood. The chain recombines TRBV11-3 with TRBJ2-1; 16 bases fit TRBD2. This TCR derives from a woman in her sixties or seventies with COVID-19, enrolled during active disease. DNA of the CDR3: TGTGCCAGCAGCTTAGCCGGGACTAGCGGGAGGGGGCTCGGTGAGCAGTTCTTC. Translating gives CASSLAGTSGRGLGEQFF.